The table lists the clone carrying this T cell receptor beta chain with many counts. Its target is unknown. This CDR3 has 18 amino acids. CDR1 is MNHNY, CDR2 SVGAGI, per germline (reference sequence). J gave up 0 bases and V 5 bases, and 11 bases lay outside the gene matches. The data were obtained in a study of T-cell memory formation after mild COVID-19. Study context: The two donors had largely donor-specific TCR clusters.

General study findings and limits: What remained unconfirmed was the SARS-CoV-2 specificity of second-wave clones peaking on day 37. Clones that contracted from day 15 to 85 were balanced CD4/CD8, while later expanders leaned CD4+.

TCRdb re-called the 5' RACE reads through MiXCR, storing one row per CDR3 protein. The sample consists of approximately 190,000 distinct CDR3 sequences, around 19% of them appearing once. The specimen was PBMCs or a T cell subset sorted from them (not recorded which). The rearrangement links TRBV6-6 to TRBJ2-4, with 9 nucleotides matching TRBD2. This sequence was found in an adult woman who had mild COVID-19 (a few samples of this study predate the infection). Cell type and time point are not known. The CDR3 is CASSHSGGATIAKNIQYF. Written as DNA, the CDR3 is TGTGCCAGCAGTCATAGCGGGGGCGCCACGATAGCCAAAAACATTCAGTACTTC.